These 26 T cell receptor beta chains were all obtained from the same sample, sequenced in a study of regulatory T cells in long-lasting Graves disease. The time point denotes: persistent/refractory GD, antithyroid drugs over 5 years with positive TRAb. From PBMCs, RNA was extracted and then used to make the TCR library. Construction of TCR beta libraries relied on iRepertoire HTBI primers and on Arm-PCR targeting CDR3 regions. TCRdb re-analysed the multiplex PCR reads in MiXCR, keeping a single row per CDR3 protein. There are 400,000 to 500,000 distinct CDR3 sequences in the sample; over 20% occur only once, and approximately 15% lies in the top ten. The starting material was peripheral blood mononuclear cells (PBMCs), obtained when the disease was refractory, from a patient treated with antithyroid drugs. These receptors were obtained from a female donor with Graves disease.

Comment on this clonotype: One base away lies a much larger clone, so this may be a sequencing read error. The J gene is TRBJ1-2, the V gene TRBV12-3 or TRBV12-4; 9 bases align to TRBD1. V dropped 5 bases and J dropped 4; count of bases not matched to a gene: 5. This CDR3 contains 14 residues. The CDR3 coding sequence is TGTGCCAGCAGTCTCGGGACAGGGCGCTATGGCTACACCTTC. It codes for CASSLGTGRYGYTF.

The chain links TRBV6-2 or TRBV6-3 to TRBJ1-5; no clear D gene. From germline, CDR1 is MNHEY and CDR2 SVGEGT. This CDR3 has 14 residues. V gave up 0 bases and J gave up 8 bases, with 11 bases separating them. The CDR3 region is CASSYSNGVEPQHF. The CDR3 coding sequence is TGTGCCAGCAGTTACTCGAATGGGGTAGAGCCCCAGCATTTT.

This clonotype has a single count. The CDR3 sequence is CASGLGQGPEKLFF. CDR3 DNA sequence: TGTGCCAGCGGTCTAGGACAGGGCCCTGAAAAACTGTTTTTT. The chain employs TRBV2 and TRBJ1-4; 8 nucleotides match TRBD1. J gave up 7 bases and V 8 bases, and 9 bases lay outside the gene matches. Germline CDR1 reads SNHLY; CDR2 reads FYNNEI. This CDR3 spans 14 amino acids.

The J gene is TRBJ2-2, the V gene TRBV24-1; the D call may be TRBD1 or TRBD2 (5 bases each). Looked up from germline, CDR1 is KGHDR and CDR2 is SFDVKD. The CDR3 is 17 residues long. Trimming cost V 10 bases and J 1 base, with 21 bases left between them. The CDR3 region is CATERGAGTENTGELFF. CDR3 coding DNA: TGTGCCACTGAGCGTGGGGCCGGGACGGAGAACACCGGGGAGCTGTTTTTT.

The genes are TRBV30 and TRBJ1-5; D is uncertain. V was shortened by 1 base and J by 2 bases, with 6 bases between the two germline ends. The CDR3 is 13 residues long. Germline V lookup: CDR1 GTSNPN, CDR2 SVGIG (reference sequence). CDR3: CAWSERGNQPQHF. In DNA, the CDR3 is TGTGCCTGGAGTGAGAGGGGCAATCAGCCCCAGCATTTT.

This clonotype came up many times. The V and J genes are TRBV7-9 and TRBJ1-1; D unclear. V dropped 4 bases and J dropped 1 base, with 10 bases sitting between them. Germline CDR1 SEHNR, CDR2 FQNEAQ (reference sequence). This CDR3 is built from 14 residues. CDR3 DNA: TGTGCCAGCAGCTCTTTGAGGTCGAACACTGAAGCTTTCTTT. This gives the protein CASSSLRSNTEAFF.

This clonotype has ten or more counts. CDR3 sequence (DNA): TGTGCCAGCAGTCCCAGGGTCCCCGATTTTTCTGGGGCCAACGTCCTGACTTTC. Translation: CASSPRVPDFSGANVLTF. The rearrangement joins TRBV2 to TRBJ2-6; possibly TRBD1 for D (5 bases). The germline V gene encodes CDR1 SNHLY and CDR2 FYNNEI. With 5 bases removed from V and 1 base from J, the gap between germline ends came to 18 bases. CDR3 length: 18 amino acids.

The chain links TRBV19 to TRBJ2-6, with unresolved D. CDR1 and CDR2 (germline): LNHDA, SQIVND (reference sequence). V was pared by 3 bases and J by 4 bases, with 10 bases between. The length of the CDR3 is 15 residues. CDR3 residues: CASSIRVGGANVLTF. The DNA of the CDR3 is TGTGCCAGTAGTATTCGGGTTGGGGGGGCCAACGTCCTGACTTTC. Together with reference TRBV19 and TRBJ2-6, the CDR3 gives the full variable domain: DGGITQSPKYLFRKEGQNVTLSCEQNLNHDAMYWYRQDPGQGLRLIYYSQIVNDFQKGDIAEGYSVSREKKESFPLTVTSAQKNPTAFYLCASSIRVGGANVLTFGAGSRLTVL.

The genes are TRBV7-8 and TRBJ1-1; no reliable D call. This CDR3 has 12 amino acids. From germline, CDR1 is SGHVS and CDR2 FQNEAQ. V lost 5 bases, J lost 10 bases, and 14 bases lay in between. CDR3 sequence: CASSERLEGAFF. The CDR3 DNA sequence: TGTGCCAGCAGCGAACGCCTAGAAGGAGCTTTCTTT.

In its sample, this clonotype was seen many times. The chain links TRBV2 to TRBJ2-2; D is ambiguous. The CDR3 consists of 14 residues. From germline, CDR1 is SNHLY and CDR2 FYNNEI. V shed 6 bases and J shed 0 bases, with 8 bases lying between them. The CDR3 reads CASRQVPNTGELFF. As DNA, the CDR3 is TGTGCCAGCAGGCAGGTGCCGAACACCGGGGAGCTGTTTTTT. Full variable domain (remainder filled in from reference TRBV2 and TRBJ2-2): EPEVTQTPSHQVTQMGQEVILRCVPISNHLYFYWYRQILGQKVEFLVSFYNNEISEKSEIFDDQFSVERPDGSNFTLKIRSTKLEDSAMYFCASRQVPNTGELFFGEGSRLTVL.

V is TRBV19 and J is TRBJ2-1; 7 bases are a match to TRBD2. V gave up 2 bases and J gave up 3 bases; unmatched junction bases: 4. Germline assignment: CDR1 LNHDA and CDR2 SQIVND (reference sequence). The CDR3 has 15 amino acids. The CDR3 sequence: CASSIIAGNYNEQFF. Here the CDR3 DNA reads TGTGCCAGTAGTATAATAGCGGGCAACTACAATGAGCAGTTCTTC. The whole variable domain, remainder taken from reference TRBV19 and TRBJ2-1, is DGGITQSPKYLFRKEGQNVTLSCEQNLNHDAMYWYRQDPGQGLRLIYYSQIVNDFQKGDIAEGYSVSREKKESFPLTVTSAQKNPTAFYLCASSIIAGNYNEQFFGPGTRLTVL.

In this sample, this clonotype turned up many times. The chain combines TRBV2 with TRBJ2-7, with 9 bases that match TRBD1. Germline CDR1 SNHLY, CDR2 FYNNEI. The ends lost 6 bases at V and 0 bases at J; junction bases unmatched: 12. The CDR3 contains 17 residues. For the CDR3, the DNA is TGTGCCAGCAGCGGTCCCGGGACAGGGATTGGCTCCTACGAGCAGTACTTC. It yields the protein CASSGPGTGIGSYEQYF. The complete variable domain, with remaining parts taken from reference TRBV2 and TRBJ2-7, reads EPEVTQTPSHQVTQMGQEVILRCVPISNHLYFYWYRQILGQKVEFLVSFYNNEISEKSEIFDDQFSVERPDGSNFTLKIRSTKLEDSAMYFCASSGPGTGIGSYEQYFGPGTRLTVT.

This clonotype has at least ten counts. This chain joins TRBV30 and TRBJ2-7; weak D call: TRBD1 (6 bases). Trimming removed 2 bases at V and 3 bases at J, with 11 bases between. The CDR3 is 13 amino acids. The germline gives CDR1 GTSNPN, CDR2 SVGIG (reference sequence). Written as DNA, the CDR3 is TGTGCCTGGAGTAATGGACAGTTCTACGAGCAGTACTTC. This translates into CAWSNGQFYEQYF.

The chain employs TRBV15 and TRBJ2-1; weak D call: TRBD1 (6 bases). The V gene lost 2 bases and the J gene lost 2 bases, with 7 bases spanning the gap. The CDR3 extends over 14 amino acids. Germline values: CDR1 LNHNV, CDR2 YYDKDF (reference sequence). The CDR3 is CATSRQGTYNEQFF. The CDR3 bases are TGTGCCACCAGCAGACAGGGGACCTACAATGAGCAGTTCTTC.

The chain carries TRBV5-1 and TRBJ1-4; 10 bases fit TRBD1. The CDR3 length is 16 residues. Germline CDR1 SGHRS, CDR2 YFSETQ. J gave up 7 bases and V 4 bases, and 10 bases lay outside the gene matches. The CDR3 DNA sequence: TGCGCCAGCAGCGCTAAGACAGGGGGCGTTGGTGAAAAACTGTTTTTT. This gives the protein CASSAKTGGVGEKLFF.

This clonotype has more than one count but fewer than ten. The chain recombines TRBV30 with TRBJ2-3; 11 nucleotides line up with TRBD1. Losses at the gene ends were 4 bases for V and 4 bases for J; bases not matched to a gene: 4. Germline V gene sequence: CDR1 GTSNPN, CDR2 SVGIG (reference sequence). The CDR3 runs to 14 residues. CDR3 DNA: TGTGCCTGGACCGGGACAGGGGGAGCAGATACGCAGTATTTT. Its protein is CAWTGTGGADTQYF. The full variable domain, completed using reference TRBV30 and TRBJ2-3, is SQTIHQWPATLVQPVGSPLSLECTVEGTSNPNLYWYRQAAGRGLQLLFYSVGIGQISSEVPQNLSASRPQDRQFILSSKKLLLSDSGFYLCAWTGTGGADTQYFGPGTRLTVL.

This clonotype has a count of ten or more. The CDR3 region is CASSSSGNSYEQYF. CDR3 in DNA: TGTGCCAGCAGTTCTAGCGGGAATTCCTACGAGCAGTACTTC. This rearrangement joins TRBV28 to TRBJ2-7, with 9 nucleotides matching TRBD2. This CDR3 has 14 amino acids. CDR1 is MDHEN, CDR2 SYDVKM, per germline. V lost 4 bases and J lost 1; bases outside the gene matches: 2.

The table lists this clonotype with many counts. The rearrangement joins TRBV9 to TRBJ1-2, with 7 bases lining up with TRBD1. Germline-derived CDR1 and CDR2 are SGDLS and YYNGEE. The CDR3 extends over 15 amino acids. The ends lost 0 bases at V and 3 bases at J; junction bases unmatched: 5. The CDR3 nucleotides read TGTGCCAGCAGCGTAGCTAAAGGGGGCTACTATGGCTACACCTTC. It encodes CASSVAKGGYYGYTF.

This clonotype was seen repeatedly, ten times or more. The rearrangement uses TRBV11-2 and TRBJ1-1; maybe TRBD1 (6 bases). The V end was cut by 5 bases, the J end by 6 bases, with 10 bases between. The CDR3 consists of 12 residues. Germline values: CDR1 SGHAT, CDR2 FQNNGV. This CDR3 is CASSTRTAEAFF. The CDR3, as DNA: TGTGCCAGCAGCACCCGGACAGCTGAAGCTTTCTTT.

This clonotype was seen repeatedly, ten times or more. V and J are TRBV28 and TRBJ1-1, with D perhaps matching TRBD1 (6 bases). Germline-derived CDR1 and CDR2 are MDHEN and SYDVKM. The CDR3 runs 15 residues. V was shortened by 5 bases and J by 5 bases, with 18 bases between the two germline ends. The DNA for the CDR3 is TGTGCCAGCAGTGTCGGTTGGGGGGCGCAGACTGAAGCTTTCTTT. Translated: CASSVGWGAQTEAFF.

This clonotype was seen many times. One end of the junction varies from germline; a read error may be responsible. The chain links TRBV2 to TRBJ2-1; D is perhaps TRBD1 (5 bases). The CDR3 is 16 residues long. Germline assignment: CDR1 SNHLY and CDR2 FYNNEI. The CDR3: CASSPLSAGAHNGQFF. DNA of the CDR3: TGTGCCAGCAGCCCCCTCAGCGCTGGGGCCCACAATGGGCAGTTCTTC.

The chain is built from TRBV19 and TRBJ2-2; D may be TRBD1 or TRBD2 (6 bases each). The CDR3 is made up of 15 amino acids. Per germline, CDR1 LNHDA and CDR2 SQIVND (reference sequence). V lost 7 bases, J lost 5 bases, and 17 bases lay in between. DNA for the CDR3: TGTGCCAGTACTGGGGGGCTAGTGGGGACCGGGGAGCTGTTTTTT. Translating gives CASTGGLVGTGELFF.

This clonotype was observed many times. This CDR3 is CASSLDLAGGYFYF. In nucleotides, the CDR3 is TGTGCCAGCAGCTTAGATTTAGCGGGAGGGTATTTTTACTTC. This chain connects TRBV11-2 to TRBJ2-7, with 11 positions matching TRBD2. Germline CDR1 and CDR2: SGHAT and FQNNGV. This CDR3 comprises 14 residues. With V trimmed by 0 bases and J by 13 bases, 8 bases remained unmatched.

This clonotype was detected many times. V usage is TRBV2 and J usage is TRBJ2-7; no definite D call. V was shortened by 7 bases and J by 0 bases, with 10 bases between the two germline ends. The germline gives CDR1 SNHLY, CDR2 FYNNEI. The CDR3 contains 13 residues. CDR3 DNA: TGTGCCAGCAAAGATAGGAACTCCTACGAGCAGTACTTC. Translating gives CASKDRNSYEQYF.

CDR3 residues: CASRAGTSGSHEQFF. CDR3 in DNA: TGTGCCAGCAGAGCAGGGACTAGCGGGAGCCATGAGCAGTTCTTC. The rearrangement uses TRBV2 and TRBJ2-1; TRBD2 agrees at 14 bases. This CDR3 comprises 15 residues. The germline V gene has CDR1 SNHLY and CDR2 FYNNEI. Trimming cost V 6 bases and J 8 bases; bases outside gene matches: 6. The full variable domain, in which reference TRBV2 and TRBJ2-1 provide the parts outside the CDR3, is EPEVTQTPSHQVTQMGQEVILRCVPISNHLYFYWYRQILGQKVEFLVSFYNNEISEKSEIFDDQFSVERPDGSNFTLKIRSTKLEDSAMYFCASRAGTSGSHEQFFGPGTRLTVL.

The chain carries TRBV2 and TRBJ2-2; 9 bases align to TRBD2. V lost 7 bases to trimming and J lost 3 bases; unmatched junction nucleotides: 9. CDR3 length: 16 amino acids. Germline loops: CDR1 SNHLY, CDR2 FYNNEI. CDR3 residues: CASTGIAGAHTGELFF. The CDR3 region has the DNA TGTGCCAGCACCGGGATAGCGGGAGCACACACCGGGGAGCTGTTTTTT.